This T cell receptor (beta chain) stems from a study of circulating tumor DNA in untreated peripheral T-cell lymphoma. The germline gives CDR1 SGHRS, CDR2 YFSETQ. The CDR3 spans 15 residues. The V segment lost 3 bases and the J segment 6 bases; nucleotides outside the gene matches: 11. Libraries were prepared by immunoSEQ multiplex PCR; TCRdb keeps only in-frame clonotypes and omits some of them. The sample carries about 130 clones, approximately 84% recorded once. Whole-study findings and limits: A trend toward worse survival accompanied detectable post-therapy ctDNA. A couple of patients with persistent post-therapy ctDNA stayed in remission.

Regarding this clone: Its antigen remains unidentified.

This clonotype was sampled from a human donor with peripheral T-cell lymphoma. Sample: cell-free DNA from blood serum. The rearrangement links TRBV5-1 to TRBJ2-7, with 8 nucleotides matching TRBD1. CDR3 protein: CASSYRGSPLGEQYF. The DNA for the CDR3 is TGCGCCAGCAGCTACAGGGGGAGTCCCCTAGGCGAGCAGTACTTC.